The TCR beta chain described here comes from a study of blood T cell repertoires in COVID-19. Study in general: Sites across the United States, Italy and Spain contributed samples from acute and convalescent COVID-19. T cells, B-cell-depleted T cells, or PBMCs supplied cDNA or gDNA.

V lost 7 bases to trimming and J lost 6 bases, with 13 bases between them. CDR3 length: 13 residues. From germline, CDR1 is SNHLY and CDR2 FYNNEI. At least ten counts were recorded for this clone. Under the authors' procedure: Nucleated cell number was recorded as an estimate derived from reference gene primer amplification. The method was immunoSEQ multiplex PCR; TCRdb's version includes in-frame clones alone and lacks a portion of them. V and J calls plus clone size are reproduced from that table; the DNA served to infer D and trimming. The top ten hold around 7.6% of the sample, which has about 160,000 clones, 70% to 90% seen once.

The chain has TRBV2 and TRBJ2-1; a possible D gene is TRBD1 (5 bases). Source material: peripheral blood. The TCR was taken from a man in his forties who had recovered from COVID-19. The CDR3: CASIEDTANEQFF. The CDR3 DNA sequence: TGTGCCAGCATTGAGGACACTGCCAATGAGCAGTTCTTC.